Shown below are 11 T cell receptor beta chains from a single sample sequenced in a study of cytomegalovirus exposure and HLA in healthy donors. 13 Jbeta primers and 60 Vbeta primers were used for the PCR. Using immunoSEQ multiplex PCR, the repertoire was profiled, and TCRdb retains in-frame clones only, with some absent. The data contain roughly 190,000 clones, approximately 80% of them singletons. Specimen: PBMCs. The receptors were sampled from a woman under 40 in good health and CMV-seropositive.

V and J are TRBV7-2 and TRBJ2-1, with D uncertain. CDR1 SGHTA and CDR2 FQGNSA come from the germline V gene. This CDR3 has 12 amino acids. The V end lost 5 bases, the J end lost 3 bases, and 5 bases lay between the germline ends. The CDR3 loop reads CASSPFYNEQFF. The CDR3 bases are TGTGCCAGCAGCCCCTTCTACAATGAGCAGTTCTTC.

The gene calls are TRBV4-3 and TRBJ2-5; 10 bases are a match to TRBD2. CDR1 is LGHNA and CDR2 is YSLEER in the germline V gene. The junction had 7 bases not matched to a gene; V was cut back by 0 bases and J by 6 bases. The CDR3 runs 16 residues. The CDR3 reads CASSQDLASGSQTQYF. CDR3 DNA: TGCGCCAGCAGCCAAGATTTGGCTAGCGGGAGTCAGACCCAGTACTTC.

The CDR3 nucleotides read TGTGCCAGCAGCTTAGGACCGGGACAGGGTTCCTACGAGCAGTACTTC. Its translation is CASSLGPGQGSYEQYF. This rearrangement joins TRBV7-9 to TRBJ2-7; 9 nucleotides line up with TRBD1. V lost 1 base to trimming and J lost 1 base; unmatched junction nucleotides: 5. Looked up from germline, CDR1 is SEHNR and CDR2 is FQNEAQ (reference sequence). CDR3 size: 16 residues. The variable domain in full, with the rest retrieved from reference TRBV7-9 and TRBJ2-7, is DTGVSQNPRHKITKRGQNVTFRCDPISEHNRLYWYRQTLGQGPEFLTYFQNEAQLEKSRLLSDRFSAERPKGSFSTLEIQRTEQGDSAMYLCASSLGPGQGSYEQYFGPGTRLTVT.

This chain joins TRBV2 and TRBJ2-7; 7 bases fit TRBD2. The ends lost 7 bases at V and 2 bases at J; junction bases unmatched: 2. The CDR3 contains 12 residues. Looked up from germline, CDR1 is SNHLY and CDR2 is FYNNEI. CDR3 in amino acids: CASNAGAYEQYF. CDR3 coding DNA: TGTGCCAGCAACGCGGGGGCCTACGAGCAGTACTTC.

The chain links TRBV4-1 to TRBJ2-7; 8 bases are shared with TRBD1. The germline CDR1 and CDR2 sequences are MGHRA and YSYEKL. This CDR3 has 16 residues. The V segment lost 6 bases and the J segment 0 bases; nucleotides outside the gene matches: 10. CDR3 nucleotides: TGCGCCAGCAGTACCGAGGACAGGGCTAACTCCTACGAGCAGTACTTC. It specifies CASSTEDRANSYEQYF.

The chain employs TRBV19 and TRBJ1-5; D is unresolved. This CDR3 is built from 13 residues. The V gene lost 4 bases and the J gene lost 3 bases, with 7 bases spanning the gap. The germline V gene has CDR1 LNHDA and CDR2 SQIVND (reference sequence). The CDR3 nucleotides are TGTGCCAGTAGTACGTCCTCCAATCAGCCCCAGCATTTT. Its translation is CASSTSSNQPQHF.

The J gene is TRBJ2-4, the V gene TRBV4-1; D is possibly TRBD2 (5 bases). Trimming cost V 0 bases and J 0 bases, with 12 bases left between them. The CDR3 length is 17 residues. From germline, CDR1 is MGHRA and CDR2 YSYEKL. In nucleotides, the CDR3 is TGCGCCAGCAGCCAAGATCAGCTAGCCGGAGCCAAAAACATTCAGTACTTC. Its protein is CASSQDQLAGAKNIQYF.

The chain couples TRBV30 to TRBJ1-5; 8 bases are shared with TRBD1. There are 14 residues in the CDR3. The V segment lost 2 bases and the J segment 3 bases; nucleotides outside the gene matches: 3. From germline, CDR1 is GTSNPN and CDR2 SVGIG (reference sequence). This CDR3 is CAWSKGQVNQPQHF. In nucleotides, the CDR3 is TGTGCCTGGAGTAAGGGACAGGTCAATCAGCCCCAGCATTTT.

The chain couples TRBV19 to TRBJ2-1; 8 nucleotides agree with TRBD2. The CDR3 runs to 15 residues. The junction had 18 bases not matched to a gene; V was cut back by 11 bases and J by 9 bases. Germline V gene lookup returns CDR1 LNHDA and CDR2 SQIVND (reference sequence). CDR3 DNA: TGTGCCGGACGAAAGTCGGCTAGCGGGCACGGTGAGCAGTTCTTC. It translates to CAGRKSASGHGEQFF.

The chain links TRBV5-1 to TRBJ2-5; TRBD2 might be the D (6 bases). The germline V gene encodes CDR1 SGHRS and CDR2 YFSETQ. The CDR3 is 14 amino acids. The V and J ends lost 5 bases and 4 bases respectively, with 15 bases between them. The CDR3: CASSQAGSRETQYF. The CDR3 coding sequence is TGCGCCAGCAGTCAAGCGGGTAGCAGAGAGACCCAGTACTTC.

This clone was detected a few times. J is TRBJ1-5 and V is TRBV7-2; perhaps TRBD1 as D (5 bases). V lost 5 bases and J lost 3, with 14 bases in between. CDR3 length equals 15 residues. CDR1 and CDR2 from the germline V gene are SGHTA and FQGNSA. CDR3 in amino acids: CASSPARQLNQPQHF. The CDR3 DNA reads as TGTGCCAGCAGCCCAGCTAGACAGCTCAATCAGCCCCAGCATTTT.